Below are 15 T cell receptor beta chains sequenced from a single sample in a study of CD8+ T cells in alopecia areata. cDNA reverse transcribed from extracted RNA served as the sequencing template. Data came from immunoSEQ multiplex PCR; TCRdb stores just in-frame clones and leaves some out. The sample lists roughly 130,000 clones; 50% to 60% were seen once. The source was CD4+ T cells sorted from blood, collected at week 0. The receptor source for this set is a human donor with alopecia areata.

This clone was counted a few times. The V gene is TRBV5-4, the J gene TRBJ2-3; weak D call: TRBD2 (6 bases). V was clipped by 4 bases and J by 0 bases, with 12 bases between them. The V gene's germline CDR1 is SGHNT and CDR2 YYREEE (reference sequence). The CDR3 extends over 15 amino acids. CDR3 region: CASSRDSKSTDTQYF. DNA for the CDR3: TGTGCCAGCAGCCGGGACTCGAAAAGCACAGATACGCAGTATTTT.

The chain recombines TRBV4-1 with TRBJ1-5; D gene unclear. CDR1 is MGHRA and CDR2 is YSYEKL in the germline V gene. The CDR3 sequence is 14 residues long. The V end was cut by 0 bases, the J end by 3 bases, with 6 bases between. Here the CDR3 reads CASSQDGYNQPQHF. The CDR3 DNA is TGCGCCAGCAGCCAAGACGGTTACAATCAGCCCCAGCATTTT.

V is TRBV4-1 and J is TRBJ1-5; no clear D. Germline loops: CDR1 MGHRA, CDR2 YSYEKL. The CDR3 runs to 14 residues. The ends were cut back, 1 base at V and 2 bases at J, with 6 bases in the middle. CDR3 bases: TGCGCCAGCAGCCAAGCTCTTGGCAATCAGCCCCAGCATTTT. It translates to CASSQALGNQPQHF.

This clone was seen just once. The chain couples TRBV9 to TRBJ2-1, with TRBD2 as a possible D gene (6 bases). The germline CDR1 and CDR2 sequences are SGDLS and YYNGEE. This CDR3 contains 17 residues. The V end was cut by 4 bases, the J end by 5 bases, with 22 bases between. The CDR3 DNA follows: TGTGCCAGCAGCTCCAGCGCCGCACTAGCCGGGAACAATGAGCAGTTCTTC. Its translation is CASSSSAALAGNNEQFF.

The V gene is TRBV29-1, the J gene TRBJ2-1; the match to TRBD1 covers 9 bases. V shed 4 bases, J shed 7 bases, and the junction held 5 bases outside the gene matches. The length of the CDR3 is 13 residues. Germline CDR1 reads SQVTM; CDR2 reads ANQGSEA. CDR3 region: CSVVGDRGNEQFF. The CDR3 DNA sequence: TGCAGCGTTGTAGGCGACAGGGGGAATGAGCAGTTCTTC.

The rearrangement links TRBV9 to TRBJ1-2, with D possibly matching TRBD1 (6 bases). Trimming removed 0 bases at V and 3 bases at J, with 18 bases between. This CDR3 is 17 amino acids long. The germline gives CDR1 SGDLS, CDR2 YYNGEE. The CDR3 DNA sequence: TGTGCCAGCAGCGTAGATGGCAGGGGAGGTATTTACTATGGCTACACCTTC. Protein sequence: CASSVDGRGGIYYGYTF.

The rearrangement uses TRBV7-2 and TRBJ2-1; no clear D. Germline lookup yields CDR1 SGHTA and CDR2 FQGNSA. The CDR3 is 13 amino acids. The V gene lost 5 bases and the J gene lost 6 bases, with 11 bases spanning the gap. CDR3 in amino acids: CASSRRGANEQFF. The CDR3 DNA follows: TGTGCCAGCAGCCGCCGTGGAGCCAATGAGCAGTTCTTC.

The rearrangement links TRBV6-5 to TRBJ1-1, with D possibly matching TRBD1 (6 bases). Germline CDR1 is MNHEY and CDR2 is SVGAGI. The CDR3 totals 15 residues. V was cut by 4 bases and J by 4 bases, with 16 bases left in between. The DNA of the CDR3 is TGTGCCAGCAGTTCGGGACAATCGGGGCCCACTGAAGCTTTCTTT. Protein: CASSSGQSGPTEAFF.

The chain has TRBV6-5 and TRBJ2-3; no definite D call. The germline gives CDR1 MNHEY, CDR2 SVGAGI. V was clipped by 6 bases and J by 1 base, with 11 bases between them. CDR3 length equals 14 residues. The CDR3, as DNA: TGTGCCAGCAGGCCCCCAGACGGCACAGATACGCAGTATTTT. It encodes CASRPPDGTDTQYF.

The V and J genes are TRBV7-2 and TRBJ1-5; D is unresolved. CDR1 and CDR2 from the germline V gene are SGHTA and FQGNSA. CDR3 size: 16 residues. The V end was cut by 0 bases, the J end by 2 bases, with 11 bases between. The CDR3 bases are TGTGCCAGCAGCTTAGCGCGCGGTAATGGCAATCAGCCCCAGCATTTT. This codes for CASSLARGNGNQPQHF.

The CDR3 DNA is TGTGCCAGCAGCCCCCAGGAAGGTAGAGATACGCAGTATTTT. Its protein is CASSPQEGRDTQYF. J is TRBJ2-3 and V is TRBV4-2; D gene ambiguous. Looked up from germline, CDR1 is LGHNA and CDR2 is YNFKEQ. The CDR3 extends over 14 amino acids. Trimming stripped 4 bases from V and 5 bases from J, with 13 bases between.

The count of this clone is one. V usage is TRBV2 and J usage is TRBJ2-7; 9 bases line up with TRBD1. The trim removed 8 bases at V and 6 bases at J, leaving 8 bases unmatched. Germline V gives CDR1 SNHLY, CDR2 FYNNEI. The CDR3 length is 13 residues. CDR3 in amino acids: CASGQDRGFEQYF. The CDR3, as DNA: TGTGCCAGCGGCCAGGACAGGGGTTTCGAGCAGTACTTC.

V and J are TRBV15 and TRBJ2-1; D is possibly TRBD2 (7 bases). Trimming took 1 base from V and 0 from J, leaving 10 bases between them. Looked up from germline, CDR1 is LNHNV and CDR2 is YYDKDF (reference sequence). This CDR3 contains 16 residues. The CDR3 loop is CATSRVGGASYNEQFF. The CDR3 coding sequence is TGTGCCACCAGCAGAGTGGGGGGGGCCTCCTACAATGAGCAGTTCTTC.

V gene TRBV20-1 combines with J gene TRBJ2-3; no clear D. Trimming took off 7 bases at V and 6 bases at J, with 8 bases between the two ends. Germline V gene sequence: CDR1 DFQATT, CDR2 SNEGSKA (reference sequence). The CDR3 is made up of 10 amino acids. The CDR3 DNA reads as TGCAGTGGGCGGCTCGATACGCAGTATTTT. This encodes CSGRLDTQYF.

This clone has more than one count but fewer than ten. V usage is TRBV7-8 and J usage is TRBJ1-5, with 12 bases fitting TRBD1. This CDR3 spans 17 amino acids. Looked up from germline, CDR1 is SGHVS and CDR2 is FQNEAQ. Trimming removed 1 base from V and 5 bases from J; junction bases left unmatched: 6. The CDR3 sequence: CASSLVVGTGGDQPQHF. The CDR3, as DNA: TGTGCCAGCAGCTTAGTTGTCGGGACAGGGGGCGATCAGCCCCAGCATTTT.